The 24 T cell receptor beta chains reported below all come from one sample, sequenced in a study of lymphopenia after photon versus proton radiotherapy. Only in-frame clones appear in the TCRdb table, and some are missing; sequencing was by immunoSEQ multiplex PCR. The table lists approximately 35,000 clones, 85% to 90% of them singletons. Sample: peripheral blood, taken from a patient treated with photon-based radiotherapy. These receptors were obtained from a woman in her fifties or sixties with pancreatic cancer.

The rearrangement links TRBV2 to TRBJ1-2; D gene uncertain. The CDR3 is 16 amino acids. Looked up from germline, CDR1 is SNHLY and CDR2 is FYNNEI. The V end was cut by 3 bases, the J end by 0 bases, with 14 bases between. CDR3 region: CASSERATTTNYGYTF. The CDR3 bases are TGTGCCAGCAGTGAGAGGGCGACTACGACTAACTATGGCTACACCTTC. Variable domain in full (rest from reference TRBV2 and TRBJ1-2): EPEVTQTPSHQVTQMGQEVILRCVPISNHLYFYWYRQILGQKVEFLVSFYNNEISEKSEIFDDQFSVERPDGSNFTLKIRSTKLEDSAMYFCASSERATTTNYGYTFGSGTRLTVV.

V is TRBV10-2 and J is TRBJ2-5, with D perhaps TRBD2 (5 bases). Trimming removed 0 bases at V and 5 bases at J, with 13 bases between. The CDR3 spans 15 residues. Germline CDR1 reads WSHSY; CDR2 reads SAAADI. The CDR3 reads CASSESTVSGETQYF. DNA for the CDR3: TGCGCCAGCAGTGAGTCGACTGTTTCGGGGGAGACCCAGTACTTC.

V is TRBV30 and J is TRBJ2-7, with D maybe TRBD2 (5 bases). CDR3 size: 14 residues. The V end was cut by 0 bases, the J end by 2 bases, with 11 bases between. Germline V gene sequence: CDR1 GTSNPN, CDR2 SVGIG (reference sequence). CDR3 protein: CAWSVLEVTYEQYF. In DNA, the CDR3 is TGTGCCTGGAGTGTTTTGGAGGTCACCTACGAGCAGTACTTC. The full variable domain, with the rest looked up from reference TRBV30 and TRBJ2-7, is SQTIHQWPATLVQPVGSPLSLECTVEGTSNPNLYWYRQAAGRGLQLLFYSVGIGQISSEVPQNLSASRPQDRQFILSSKKLLLSDSGFYLCAWSVLEVTYEQYFGPGTRLTVT.

The genes are TRBV5-1 and TRBJ2-1; TRBD2 matches at 9 bases. V lost 5 bases to trimming and J lost 0 bases; unmatched junction nucleotides: 9. The CDR3 totals 17 residues. From germline, CDR1 is SGHRS and CDR2 YFSETQ. CDR3 sequence: CASSKGLAPSSYNEQFF. The DNA for the CDR3 is TGCGCCAGCAGTAAGGGACTAGCCCCGAGCTCCTACAATGAGCAGTTCTTC.

The chain couples TRBV5-6 to TRBJ1-5, with D uncertain. This CDR3 region has 14 residues. The germline CDR1 and CDR2 sequences are SGHDT and YYEEEE. Trimming left V 0 bases short and J 4 bases short, with 8 bases between. CDR3 sequence (DNA): TGTGCCAGCAGCTTGGCAGCGACTAATCAGCCCCAGCATTTT. Amino acids: CASSLAATNQPQHF.

The gene calls are TRBV19 and TRBJ2-1; D not certain. The germline V and J ends were trimmed by 5 bases and 0 bases, with 11 bases remaining between them. The CDR3 runs to 15 residues. Germline V CDR1 and CDR2: LNHDA, SQIVND (reference sequence). CDR3 in amino acids: CASSVLSSSYNEQFF. The CDR3 DNA reads as TGTGCCAGTAGTGTTCTTTCGAGCTCCTACAATGAGCAGTTCTTC.

The rearrangement links TRBV7-2 to TRBJ2-7; the match to TRBD1 covers 11 bases. CDR1 is SGHTA and CDR2 is FQGNSA in the germline V gene. This CDR3 has 16 amino acids. The J segment lost 2 bases and the V segment lost 5 bases, leaving 8 bases of the junction unmatched. The CDR3, as DNA: TGTGCCAGCAGCCCGAGGACAGGGGGCGCCCCCTACGAGCAGTACTTC. Amino acids: CASSPRTGGAPYEQYF.

V and J are TRBV29-1 and TRBJ2-2; TRBD1 or TRBD2 may be the D gene (5 bases each). Trimming cost V 7 bases and J 5 bases, with 17 bases left between them. CDR3 length equals 14 residues. CDR1 is SQVTM and CDR2 is ANQGSEA in the germline V gene. The DNA of the CDR3 is TGCAGCGCACCCCTCGGGACCGCGACCGGGGAGCTGTTTTTT. It codes for CSAPLGTATGELFF.

V is TRBV19 and J is TRBJ2-1; no reliable D call. CDR3 length: 15 amino acids. V lost 7 bases to trimming and J lost 7 bases, with 20 bases between them. Germline V lookup: CDR1 LNHDA, CDR2 SQIVND (reference sequence). This CDR3 reads CASTNPGWPPNEQFF. The CDR3 bases are TGTGCCAGTACCAACCCGGGTTGGCCGCCGAATGAGCAGTTCTTC. Complete variable domain (other parts from reference TRBV19 and TRBJ2-1): DGGITQSPKYLFRKEGQNVTLSCEQNLNHDAMYWYRQDPGQGLRLIYYSQIVNDFQKGDIAEGYSVSREKKESFPLTVTSAQKNPTAFYLCASTNPGWPPNEQFFGPGTRLTVL.

The chain links TRBV6-5 to TRBJ2-1; a possible D gene is TRBD2 (6 bases). Between the trimmed V and J ends, which lost 2 bases and 5 bases, there was a span of 13 bases. Per the germline V gene, CDR1 is MNHEY and CDR2 is SVGAGI. CDR3 size: 15 residues. The CDR3 is CASSYGGSKNNEQFF. In nucleotides, the CDR3 is TGTGCCAGCAGTTACGGAGGGAGCAAAAACAATGAGCAGTTCTTC.

This clone was detected only once. This rearrangement joins TRBV7-9 to TRBJ2-3; 11 nucleotides align to TRBD2. The germline CDR1 and CDR2 sequences are SEHNR and FQNEAQ (reference sequence). The CDR3 is 15 residues long. V trimming: 2 bases; J trimming: 6 bases; junction bases outside the gene matches: 4. DNA of the CDR3: TGTGCCAGCAGCTTAACAACTAGCGGGAGCGATACGCAGTATTTT. Protein: CASSLTTSGSDTQYF. The variable domain in full, completed from reference TRBV7-9 and TRBJ2-3, reads DTGVSQNPRHKITKRGQNVTFRCDPISEHNRLYWYRQTLGQGPEFLTYFQNEAQLEKSRLLSDRFSAERPKGSFSTLEIQRTEQGDSAMYLCASSLTTSGSDTQYFGPGTRLTVL.

The V gene is TRBV5-1, the J gene TRBJ2-7; D not resolved. This CDR3 comprises 14 residues. The germline V gene has CDR1 SGHRS and CDR2 YFSETQ. Trimming took off 0 bases at V and 7 bases at J, with 14 bases between the two ends. CDR3 in DNA: TGCGCCAGCAGCTTGGTGGTGGGTTCTTCAGAGCAGTACTTC. Translated, it gives CASSLVVGSSEQYF. The full variable domain, completed using reference TRBV5-1 and TRBJ2-7, is KAGVTQTPRYLIKTRGQQVTLSCSPISGHRSVSWYQQTPGQGLQFLFEYFSETQRNKGNFPGRFSGRQFSNSRSEMNVSTLELGDSALYLCASSLVVGSSEQYFGPGTRLTVT.

J is TRBJ1-5 and V is TRBV19; D unclear. This CDR3 has 13 residues. The germline V gene has CDR1 LNHDA and CDR2 SQIVND (reference sequence). CDR3 in amino acids: CAIGSPSNQPQHF. Written as DNA, the CDR3 is TGTGCGATCGGCAGTCCTAGCAATCAGCCCCAGCATTTT.

The rearrangement joins TRBV28 to TRBJ1-4, with 8 bases that match TRBD1. CDR3 size: 14 residues. With V trimmed by 5 bases and J by 8 bases, 7 bases remained unmatched. CDR1 is MDHEN, CDR2 SYDVKM, per germline. As DNA, the CDR3 is TGTGCCAGCAGTGCAGGGGGCACGAGCGAAAAACTGTTTTTT. Translating gives CASSAGGTSEKLFF.

This clone was counted once. This chain joins TRBV2 and TRBJ2-2; 9 bases are a match to TRBD1. Losses at the gene ends were 2 bases for V and 3 bases for J; bases not matched to a gene: 4. The CDR3 runs to 16 residues. The germline CDR1 and CDR2 sequences are SNHLY and FYNNEI. CDR3 DNA: TGTGCCAGCAGTGAAAGGACAGGGGTATACACCGGGGAGCTGTTTTTT. Amino acid sequence: CASSERTGVYTGELFF.

V is TRBV5-4 and J is TRBJ1-2; TRBD1 is a possible D gene (5 bases). Germline V gives CDR1 SGHNT, CDR2 YYREEE (reference sequence). V lost 1 base, J lost 7 bases, and 17 bases lay in between. The CDR3 contains 15 residues. CDR3 amino acids: CASSLPNPQGGGYTF. In DNA, the CDR3 is TGTGCCAGCAGCTTGCCCAACCCGCAGGGAGGTGGCTACACCTTC.

The V gene is TRBV21-1, the J gene TRBJ1-5; the table's TRBD1 call for D was not verified on the DNA. TRBV21-1 is a pseudogene locus. The CDR3 totals 17 residues. CDR3 in DNA: TGTGCCAGCAGCTTGGGGCAGGGCTATTATAGCAATCAGCCCCAGCATTTT. Protein: CASSLGQGYYSNQPQHF.

This sequence joins TRBV7-2 and TRBJ2-3; D ambiguous. This CDR3 has 11 residues. Deletions cut 3 bases from V and 3 bases from J, with 1 base between. Germline values: CDR1 SGHTA, CDR2 FQGNSA. The CDR3 nucleotides read TGTGCCAGCAGCTTGACAGATACGCAGTATTTT. Its protein is CASSLTDTQYF.

This clone appeared a single time. V gene TRBV4-1 combines with J gene TRBJ2-3, with 8 bases that match TRBD1. The CDR3 has 16 residues. Germline CDR1 reads MGHRA; CDR2 reads YSYEKL. V dropped 5 bases and J dropped 0; count of bases not matched to a gene: 7. The DNA for the CDR3 is TGCGCCAGCAGCTATGTGGGACAGGTTAGCACAGATACGCAGTATTTT. Translated, it gives CASSYVGQVSTDTQYF.

This clone was seen more than once but under ten times. The genes are TRBV5-1 and TRBJ2-7, with 8 bases fitting TRBD1. The CDR3 covers 13 residues. Germline CDR1 reads SGHRS; CDR2 reads YFSETQ. J lost 7 bases, V lost 4 bases, and 7 bases had no gene match. The CDR3: CASSLQGAREQYF. For the CDR3, the DNA is TGCGCCAGCAGCCTGCAGGGGGCGAGAGAGCAGTACTTC.

This sequence joins TRBV19 and TRBJ2-7; no firm D call. Germline V gene lookup returns CDR1 LNHDA and CDR2 SQIVND (reference sequence). The CDR3 has 12 amino acids. The V end was cut by 5 bases, the J end by 7 bases, with 12 bases between. The CDR3 protein is CASSSTRMEQYF. DNA of the CDR3: TGTGCCAGTAGTTCCACGCGGATGGAGCAGTACTTC.

The V gene is TRBV6-6, the J gene TRBJ1-1; 10 bases are a match to TRBD1. Unmatched junction bases numbered 2, after V lost 5 bases and J lost 2 bases. From germline, CDR1 is MNHNY and CDR2 SVGAGI (reference sequence). The CDR3 runs to 14 residues. This chain's CDR3 is CASSGDRGNTEAFF. The CDR3 nucleotides read TGTGCCAGCAGTGGGGACAGGGGCAACACTGAAGCTTTCTTT.

This clone was observed a single time. The genes are TRBV7-9 and TRBJ2-7; the D is unclear. V was pared by 3 bases and J by 5 bases, with 17 bases between. CDR3 length equals 15 residues. Germline values: CDR1 SEHNR, CDR2 FQNEAQ (reference sequence). CDR3: CASSFAGPRSHEQYF. As DNA, the CDR3 is TGTGCCAGCAGCTTCGCCGGGCCGCGGTCCCACGAGCAGTACTTC. Using reference TRBV7-9 and TRBJ2-7 for the parts outside the CDR3, the full variable domain is DTGVSQNPRHKITKRGQNVTFRCDPISEHNRLYWYRQTLGQGPEFLTYFQNEAQLEKSRLLSDRFSAERPKGSFSTLEIQRTEQGDSAMYLCASSFAGPRSHEQYFGPGTRLTVT.

The chain combines TRBV11-2 with TRBJ2-1; TRBD2 matches at 7 bases. The CDR3 is 14 residues long. V gave up 6 bases and J gave up 6 bases; unmatched junction bases: 8. The germline V gene encodes CDR1 SGHAT and CDR2 FQNNGV. CDR3 DNA: TGTGCCAGCAGATGGCGGGAGACGTTCAATGAGCAGTTCTTC. Its translation is CASRWRETFNEQFF.